One sample yielded the 9 T cell receptor beta chains listed below, sequenced in a study of blood T cell repertoires in COVID-19. Sequenced by immunoSEQ multiplex PCR; TCRdb stores in-frame clones only, minus some. The sample has approximately 240,000 clones, about 80% seen once. The specimen was peripheral blood. The receptor set was obtained from a woman aged 25 to 39 who had recovered from COVID-19.

The chain links TRBV28 to TRBJ2-1; 7 nucleotides align to TRBD1. The CDR3 totals 16 residues. The germline CDR1 and CDR2 sequences are MDHEN and SYDVKM. With 1 base clipped from V and 10 bases from J, the junction kept 13 bases outside the gene matches. CDR3 protein: CASSLSLGDSSGEQFF. For the CDR3, the DNA is TGTGCCAGCAGTTTATCGCTGGGGGACAGTTCGGGCGAGCAGTTCTTC. Looking up the rest from reference TRBV28 and TRBJ2-1 gives the full variable domain: DVKVTQSSRYLVKRTGEKVFLECVQDMDHENMFWYRQDPGLGLRLIYFSYDVKMKEKGDIPEGYSVSREKKERFSLILESASTNQTSMYLCASSLSLGDSSGEQFFGPGTRLTVL.

This sequence joins TRBV30 and TRBJ1-5, with D unclear. Germline CDR1 reads GTSNPN; CDR2 reads SVGIG (reference sequence). V lost 0 bases to trimming and J lost 10 bases, with 10 bases between them. This CDR3 has 12 residues. CDR3 sequence reads: CAWSVQSQPQHF. The CDR3 coding sequence is TGTGCCTGGAGTGTACAGTCACAACCCCAGCATTTT.

As to this clone: The same CDR3 is also encoded by other DNA sequences in this sample. The rearrangement links TRBV5-1 to TRBJ2-7; D unclear. The CDR3 is made up of 13 amino acids. V was cut by 4 bases and J by 0 bases, with 8 bases left in between. CDR1 and CDR2 from the germline V gene are SGHRS and YFSETQ. CDR3 in amino acids: CASSLRSSYEQYF. For the CDR3, the DNA is TGCGCCAGCAGCCTAAGGAGCTCCTACGAGCAGTACTTC.

The chain is built from TRBV6-5 and TRBJ1-6; tentatively, D is TRBD1 (6 bases). Germline values: CDR1 MNHEY, CDR2 SVGAGI. The CDR3 is made up of 14 amino acids. V was pared by 10 bases and J by 6 bases, with 16 bases between. The CDR3 region has the DNA TGTGCCACTTGGCGGGGGGGGGCTAATTCACCCCTCCACTTT. Translated: CATWRGGANSPLHF.

V is TRBV28 and J is TRBJ2-3, with 14 bases identical to TRBD2. The V gene end was trimmed by 3 bases and the J gene end by 4 bases; junction bases not matched to a gene: 12. The CDR3 is 19 residues long. Germline V gene data show CDR1 as MDHEN and CDR2 as SYDVKM. DNA for the CDR3: TGTGCCAGCAGTTTGGGTCCCCCGGGACTAGCGGGAGAATCAGATACGCAGTATTTT. Amino acid sequence: CASSLGPPGLAGESDTQYF.

The chain recombines TRBV5-1 with TRBJ2-6, with D possibly TRBD2 on 6 matching bases. The germline V and J ends were trimmed by 0 bases and 0 bases, with 13 bases remaining between them. Germline loops: CDR1 SGHRS, CDR2 YFSETQ. CDR3 length equals 18 residues. The DNA for the CDR3 is TGCGCCAGCAGCTTGGATGGGACTTTGGTCTCTGGGGCCAACGTCCTGACTTTC. It codes for CASSLDGTLVSGANVLTF.

The CDR3 nucleotides read TGTGCCAGCAGTCTCCCCATAGGGGGCAACACTGAAGCTTTCTTT. This translates into CASSLPIGGNTEAFF. This sequence joins TRBV28 and TRBJ1-1, with TRBD1 matching 7 bases. CDR3 length: 15 residues. The V segment lost 5 bases and the J segment 2 bases; nucleotides outside the gene matches: 8. CDR1 and CDR2 from the germline V gene are MDHEN and SYDVKM.

The chain employs TRBV5-1 and TRBJ2-3, with TRBD2 identical over 8 bases. The germline CDR1 and CDR2 sequences are SGHRS and YFSETQ. The CDR3 has 13 residues. The V segment lost 3 bases and the J segment 4 bases; nucleotides outside the gene matches: 1. CDR3 amino acids: CASSWTSPDTQYF. The CDR3 DNA sequence: TGCGCCAGCAGCTGGACTAGCCCAGATACGCAGTATTTT.

This clone is labeled medium-sized. The chain recombines TRBV29-1 with TRBJ2-5; 8 positions match TRBD1. CDR1 is SQVTM, CDR2 ANQGSEA, per germline. V shed 4 bases, J shed 5 bases, and the junction held 9 bases outside the gene matches. The CDR3 sequence is 14 residues long. Written as DNA, the CDR3 is TGCAGCGTTGTATATCAGGGGGCATCGGAGACCCAGTACTTC. Translation: CSVVYQGASETQYF.